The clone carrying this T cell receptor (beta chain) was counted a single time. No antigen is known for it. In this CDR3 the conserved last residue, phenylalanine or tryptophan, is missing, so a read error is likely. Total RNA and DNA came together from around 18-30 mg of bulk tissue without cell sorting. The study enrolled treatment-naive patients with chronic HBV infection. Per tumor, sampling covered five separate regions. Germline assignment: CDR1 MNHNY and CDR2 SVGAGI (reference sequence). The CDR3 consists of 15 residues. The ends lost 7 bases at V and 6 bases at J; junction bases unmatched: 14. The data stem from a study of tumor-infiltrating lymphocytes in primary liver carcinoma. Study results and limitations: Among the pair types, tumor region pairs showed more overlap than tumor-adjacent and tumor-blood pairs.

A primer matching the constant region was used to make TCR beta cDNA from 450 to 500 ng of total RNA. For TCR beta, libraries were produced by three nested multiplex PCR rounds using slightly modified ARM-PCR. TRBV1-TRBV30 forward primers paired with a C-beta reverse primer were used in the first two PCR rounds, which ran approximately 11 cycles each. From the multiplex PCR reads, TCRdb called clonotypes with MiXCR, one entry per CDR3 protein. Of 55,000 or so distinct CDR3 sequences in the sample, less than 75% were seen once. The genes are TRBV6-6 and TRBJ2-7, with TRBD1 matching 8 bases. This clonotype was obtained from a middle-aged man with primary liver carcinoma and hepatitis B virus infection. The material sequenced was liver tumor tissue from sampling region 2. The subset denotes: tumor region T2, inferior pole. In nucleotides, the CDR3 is TGTGCCAGCAATATCCCCCCGACAGGGGCGGCCGAGCAGTACCTC. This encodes CASNIPPTGAAEQYL.